A single sample gave rise to the 20 T cell receptor beta chains below, sequenced in a study of T cells in Graves' hyperthyroidism and ophthalmopathy. What was amplified from RNA transcripts were TCR beta CDR3 regions. First-round RT-PCR with HTBI primers amplified the TCR CDR3 region. One entry per CDR3 protein results from TCRdb running MiXCR on the multiplex PCR reads. Of roughly 700,000 distinct CDR3 sequences listed, 17% are singletons. Sequencing input: blood. Receptor source: a man aged 50-60 years with Graves' hyperthyroidism.

This clonotype was seen at least ten times. This chain uses TRBV30 with TRBJ1-1; tentative D call: TRBD1 (5 bases). The CDR3 sequence is 14 residues long. V was trimmed by 2 bases and J by 1 base, leaving 11 bases between them. Germline V gene lookup returns CDR1 GTSNPN and CDR2 SVGIG (reference sequence). The CDR3 DNA sequence: TGTGCCTGGAGTAGAGGTAGGGGGAACACTGAAGCTTTCTTT. Protein sequence: CAWSRGRGNTEAFF.

The table lists this clonotype with a few counts. The rearrangement uses TRBV7-9 and TRBJ2-7; weak D call: TRBD2 (6 bases). The germline CDR1 and CDR2 sequences are SEHNR and FQNEAQ (reference sequence). Trimming took off 5 bases at V and 3 bases at J, with 14 bases between the two ends. The CDR3 extends over 14 amino acids. The CDR3 sequence is CASSHGGSGYEQYF. As DNA, the CDR3 is TGTGCCAGCAGCCATGGGGGGAGTGGCTACGAGCAGTACTTC.

This chain uses TRBV5-1 with TRBJ2-3; TRBD2 aligns across 7 bases. V trimming: 0 bases; J trimming: 3 bases; junction bases outside the gene matches: 10. Germline loops: CDR1 SGHRS, CDR2 YFSETQ. The CDR3 contains 17 residues. The DNA of the CDR3 is TGCGCCAGCAGCTTGGCCGATCGGGAGGACATTACAGATACGCAGTATTTT. Translated: CASSLADREDITDTQYF.

Ten or more counts support this clonotype. The germline gene is not matched at one end of the junction; a read error may be the cause. The genes are TRBV2 and TRBJ2-7; D is unclear. The CDR3 sequence is 14 residues long. Germline CDR1 reads SNHLY; CDR2 reads FYNNEI. This CDR3 reads CASCEPTVAYEQYF. For the CDR3, the DNA is TGTGCCAGCTGTGAACCCACTGTGGCCTACGAGCAGTACTTC.

This clonotype was recorded a few times. The chain combines TRBV7-3 with TRBJ2-2; the match to TRBD2 covers 8 bases. The germline V gene encodes CDR1 SGHTA and CDR2 FQGTGA. This CDR3 contains 16 residues. Losses at the gene ends were 6 bases for V and 3 bases for J; bases not matched to a gene: 9. CDR3 region: CASSRSGSKDTGELFF. The CDR3 bases are TGTGCCAGCAGTCGGAGCGGGAGTAAGGACACCGGGGAGCTGTTTTTT. The complete variable domain, with remaining parts taken from reference TRBV7-3 and TRBJ2-2, reads GAGVSQTPSNKVTEKGKYVELRCDPISGHTALYWYRQSLGQGPEFLIYFQGTGAADDSGLPNDRFFAVRPEGSVSTLKIQRTERGDSAVYLCASSRSGSKDTGELFFGEGSRLTVL.

The chain has TRBV19 and TRBJ2-1, with TRBD1 identical over 8 bases. Trimming at V came to 5 bases and at J to 3 bases, leaving 9 bases not matched to a gene. Looked up from germline, CDR1 is LNHDA and CDR2 is SQIVND (reference sequence). This CDR3 spans 16 amino acids. CDR3 nucleotides: TGTGCCAGTAGTTGGAGTGGGACAGGCATCTACAATGAGCAGTTCTTC. It yields the protein CASSWSGTGIYNEQFF.

V usage is TRBV12-3 or TRBV12-4 and J usage is TRBJ1-2; 9 bases are shared with TRBD1. The CDR3 runs 15 residues. Trimming cost V 3 bases and J 2 bases; bases outside gene matches: 4. The CDR3 loop reads CASSFPTGGNYGYTF. As DNA, the CDR3 is TGTGCCAGCAGTTTTCCGACAGGGGGGAACTATGGCTACACCTTC.

J is TRBJ1-5 and V is TRBV5-5; maybe TRBD1 (5 bases). V was trimmed by 4 bases and J by 6 bases, leaving 17 bases between them. Germline V gene sequence: CDR1 SGHKS, CDR2 YYEKEE (reference sequence). The CDR3 runs to 15 residues. This CDR3 is CASSRDSQPVQPQHF. CDR3 in DNA: TGTGCCAGCAGCAGGGACTCCCAACCGGTTCAGCCCCAGCATTTT.

This rearrangement joins TRBV27 to TRBJ2-1; TRBD2 matches 10 bases. CDR1 is MNHEY and CDR2 is SMNVEV in the germline V gene (reference sequence). The CDR3 consists of 13 residues. Losses at the gene ends were 7 bases for V and 9 bases for J; bases not matched to a gene: 6. CDR3 nucleotide sequence: TGTGCCAGCAAGAAGCGGGAGGGCCGTGAGCAGTTCTTC. This sequence encodes CASKKREGREQFF.

In its sample, this clonotype was seen a few times. The rearrangement links TRBV7-9 to TRBJ1-6; 7 bases map to TRBD1. Germline loops: CDR1 SEHNR, CDR2 FQNEAQ (reference sequence). The CDR3 is made up of 18 amino acids. The V segment lost 5 bases and the J segment 0 bases; nucleotides outside the gene matches: 10. The CDR3 DNA follows: TGTGCCAGCAGCCGAAGACAGGGCCGGAGCTCCTATAATTCACCCCTCCACTTT. This encodes CASSRRQGRSSYNSPLHF.

V gene TRBV6-2 or TRBV6-3 combines with J gene TRBJ1-1, with D hard to call. V was trimmed by 0 bases and J by 0 bases, leaving 23 bases between them. This CDR3 has 20 residues. The germline V gene has CDR1 MNHEY and CDR2 SVGEGT. This CDR3 reads CASSYSKRPVAGGMNTEAFF. The CDR3 nucleotides read TGTGCCAGCAGTTACTCGAAGAGACCGGTCGCCGGTGGGATGAACACTGAAGCTTTCTTT.

As regards this clonotype: A much larger clone lies a single base off, so this may be a read error. The CDR3 DNA reads as TGTGCCAGCAGTGATTCCAACTTGGGGCCAGATACGCAGTATTTT. Protein: CASSDSNLGPDTQYF. V usage is TRBV6-1 and J usage is TRBJ2-3, with D possibly TRBD1 on 5 matching bases. Per the germline V gene, CDR1 is MNHNS and CDR2 is SASEGT. The CDR3 spans 15 residues. Trimming stripped 3 bases from V and 4 bases from J, with 14 bases between.

The gene calls are TRBV10-3 and TRBJ1-2; weak D call: TRBD1 (6 bases). V was shortened by 3 bases and J by 6 bases, with 17 bases between the two germline ends. The germline CDR1 and CDR2 sequences are ENHRY and SYGVKD. This CDR3 is 15 amino acids long. CDR3 coding DNA: TGTGCCATCAGTGACCTAGAGGGACACAGGGATGGCTACACCTTC. This translates into CAISDLEGHRDGYTF.

V gene TRBV10-3 combines with J gene TRBJ1-3, with unresolved D. The CDR3 covers 14 residues. Trimming removed 10 bases at V and 0 bases at J, with 13 bases between. CDR1 is ENHRY and CDR2 is SYGVKD in the germline V gene. The DNA of the CDR3 is TGTGCCAGTTTTCAGGACCCCTCTGGAAACACCATATATTTT. Translated: CASFQDPSGNTIYF.

This clonotype was found many times. The V gene is TRBV28, the J gene TRBJ2-3, with TRBD1 identical over 7 bases. The CDR3 consists of 16 residues. CDR1 is MDHEN, CDR2 SYDVKM, per germline. The ends lost 2 bases at V and 2 bases at J; junction bases unmatched: 7. CDR3 amino acids: CASSLTGASSTDTQYF. CDR3 in DNA: TGTGCCAGCAGTTTAACAGGGGCCAGTTCCACAGATACGCAGTATTTT.

The chain carries TRBV11-3 and TRBJ2-1; 10 bases align to TRBD2. This CDR3 has 13 amino acids. Trimming took 4 bases from V and 10 from J; bases not matched to a gene: 4. The germline V gene encodes CDR1 SGHNT and CDR2 YENEEA. The chain's CDR3 is CASSSGLAREQFF. Here the CDR3 DNA reads TGTGCCAGCAGCTCGGGACTAGCGCGGGAGCAGTTCTTC. Full variable domain (rest looked up from reference TRBV11-3 and TRBJ2-1): EAGVVQSPRYKIIEKKQPVAFWCNPISGHNTLYWYLQNLGQGPELLIRYENEEAVDDSQLPKDRFSAERLKGVDSTLKIQPAELGDSAVYLCASSSGLAREQFFGPGTRLTVL.

This clonotype was observed a few times. It may be a read error: a sequence one base away is much more abundant. The chain joins TRBV11-2 to TRBJ2-7, with TRBD1 identical over 7 bases. Per the germline V gene, CDR1 is SGHAT and CDR2 is FQNNGV. This CDR3 has 14 residues. J gave up 3 bases and V 8 bases, and 10 bases lay outside the gene matches. CDR3 nucleotides: TGTGCCAGCGGCTCGCCGGGACAGTTCTACGAGCAGTACTTC. Translating it yields CASGSPGQFYEQYF. Complete variable domain (other parts from reference TRBV11-2 and TRBJ2-7): EAGVAQSPRYKIIEKRQSVAFWCNPISGHATLYWYQQILGQGPKLLIQFQNNGVVDDSQLPKDRFSAERLKGVDSTLKIQPAKLEDSAVYLCASGSPGQFYEQYFGPGTRLTVT.

This clonotype has just a few counts. This chain links TRBV5-1 with TRBJ2-2; 8 nucleotides line up with TRBD1. The CDR3 is 15 residues long. Per germline, CDR1 SGHRS and CDR2 YFSETQ. The trim removed 4 bases at V and 1 base at J, leaving 3 bases unmatched. CDR3 in DNA: TGCGCCAGCAGCATCGGACAGGGGAACACCGGGGAGCTGTTTTTT. Residues: CASSIGQGNTGELFF.

The chain carries TRBV24-1 and TRBJ2-2; 13 bases line up with TRBD2. Trimming removed 3 bases from V and 5 bases from J; junction bases left unmatched: 5. CDR1 is KGHDR, CDR2 SFDVKD, per germline. This CDR3 comprises 17 residues. CDR3 nucleotides: TGTGCCACCAGTGATCCGCGACTAGCGGGAGGAACCGGGGAGCTGTTTTTT. Its translation is CATSDPRLAGGTGELFF.

This clonotype was seen repeatedly, ten times or more. This chain connects TRBV2 to TRBJ2-6; tentative D call: TRBD2 (5 bases). Germline V CDR1 and CDR2: SNHLY, FYNNEI. Trimming took 6 bases from V and 0 from J, leaving 12 bases between them. There are 16 residues in the CDR3. The CDR3 DNA is TGTGCCAGCAGCGAAATGGGAGTCTCTGGGGCCAACGTCCTGACTTTC. This codes for CASSEMGVSGANVLTF.